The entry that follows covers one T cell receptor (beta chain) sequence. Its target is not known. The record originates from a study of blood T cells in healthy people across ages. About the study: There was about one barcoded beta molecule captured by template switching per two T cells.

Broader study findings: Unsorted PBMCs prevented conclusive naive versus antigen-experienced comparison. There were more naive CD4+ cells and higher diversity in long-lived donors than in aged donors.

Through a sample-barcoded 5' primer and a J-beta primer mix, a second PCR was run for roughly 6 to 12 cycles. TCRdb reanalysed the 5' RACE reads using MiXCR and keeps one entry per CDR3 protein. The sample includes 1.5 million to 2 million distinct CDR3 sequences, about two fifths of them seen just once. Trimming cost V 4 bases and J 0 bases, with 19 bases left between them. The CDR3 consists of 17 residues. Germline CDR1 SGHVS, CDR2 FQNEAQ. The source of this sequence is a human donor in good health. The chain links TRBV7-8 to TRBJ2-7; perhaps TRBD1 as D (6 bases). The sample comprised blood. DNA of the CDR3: TGTGCCAGCAGCTCCCGCCCCGGGACATCCAGCTCCTACGAGCAGTACTTC. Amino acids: CASSSRPGTSSSYEQYF.